These T cell receptor beta chains were read from a single sample in a study of T cells in Graves' hyperthyroidism and ophthalmopathy. One entry per CDR3 protein results from TCRdb running MiXCR on the multiplex PCR reads. The sample includes hundreds of thousands of distinct CDR3 sequences, 40% to 55% of them seen just once. The sample was peripheral blood or thyroid tissue (not recorded which). These receptors came from a woman under 30 with Graves' hyperthyroidism. Both conserved end residues are part of each CDR3. The order of the fields is J gene, D gene, V gene, clone size, CDR3 DNA, CDR3 protein. The D gene is left open where the match is weak. A clone size is listed for some rows: how often the clone was seen (once, few, many), or a class if it is expanded.

J gene: TRBJ2-7
D gene: TRBD2
V gene: TRBV20-1
clone size: NA
CDR3 DNA: TGCAGTGCTCAGACTAGCGGGACGGGGGAGCAGTACTTC
CDR3 protein: CSAQTSGTGEQYF

J gene: TRBJ1-1
D gene: NA
V gene: TRBV7-9
clone size: few
CDR3 DNA: TGTGCCAGCAGCCCGGGACCGGACGATGAAGCTTTCTTT
CDR3 protein: CASSPGPDDEAFF

J gene: TRBJ2-1
D gene: TRBD1
V gene: TRBV7-9
clone size: NA
CDR3 DNA: TGTGCCAGCACGGGACAGGCGAGCTATGAGCAGTTCTTC
CDR3 protein: CASTGQASYEQFF

J gene: TRBJ2-3
D gene: NA
V gene: TRBV10-3
clone size: once
CDR3 DNA: TGTGCCATCAGTGATGCTAGCGACTACACAGATACGCAGTATTTT
CDR3 protein: CAISDASDYTDTQYF

J gene: TRBJ2-2
D gene: NA
V gene: TRBV7-3
clone size: few
CDR3 DNA: TGTGCCAGCAGCTTGGACGAGAACACCGGGGAGCTGTTTTTT
CDR3 protein: CASSLDENTGELFF

J gene: TRBJ2-5
D gene: NA
V gene: TRBV24-1
clone size: many
CDR3 DNA: TGTGCCACCGAAGACCACAGGGTAGAGACCCAGTACTTC
CDR3 protein: CATEDHRVETQYF

J gene: TRBJ1-6
D gene: TRBD1
V gene: TRBV2
clone size: many
CDR3 DNA: TGTGCCAGCAGTTCGCGGACAGGGGGCGAAAATTCACCCCTCCACTTT
CDR3 protein: CASSSRTGGENSPLHF

J gene: TRBJ1-4
D gene: NA
V gene: TRBV10-3
clone size: many
CDR3 DNA: TGTGCCATCACTGCAGACACAAACAATGAAAAACTGTTTTTT
CDR3 protein: CAITADTNNEKLFF

J gene: TRBJ1-5
D gene: NA
V gene: TRBV7-2
clone size: few
CDR3 DNA: TGTGCCAGCAGCTTAGCCTCGGGGTGGGGCAATCAGCCCCAGCATTTT
CDR3 protein: CASSLASGWGNQPQHF

J gene: TRBJ2-5
D gene: TRBD2
V gene: TRBV4-1
clone size: NA
CDR3 DNA: TGTGCCAGCAGCCAGGGGACTAGCTTAGAGACCCAGTACTTC
CDR3 protein: CASSQGTSLETQYF

J gene: TRBJ1-5
D gene: NA
V gene: TRBV29-1
clone size: NA
CDR3 DNA: TGCAGCGTTGATGGGTTGGGGGACGAGCATTTT
CDR3 protein: CSVDGLGDEHF

J gene: TRBJ1-5
D gene: NA
V gene: TRBV20-1
clone size: few
CDR3 DNA: TGCAGTGCCCAAGGTCTGGGCCGTCAGCCCCAGCATTTT
CDR3 protein: CSAQGLGRQPQHF

J gene: TRBJ2-7
D gene: NA
V gene: TRBV19
clone size: many
CDR3 DNA: TGTGCCTCCCCAACGGGAGACGAGCAGTACTTC
CDR3 protein: CASPTGDEQYF

J gene: TRBJ2-2
D gene: NA
V gene: TRBV10-3
clone size: many
CDR3 DNA: TGTGCCATCAGCCAGGTAGTCACCGGGGAGCTGTTTTTT
CDR3 protein: CAISQVVTGELFF

J gene: TRBJ2-2
D gene: NA
V gene: TRBV25-1
clone size: NA
CDR3 DNA: TGTGCCAGCAGTGACAGCGGAGCGAACACCGGGGAGCTGTTTTTT
CDR3 protein: CASSDSGANTGELFF

J gene: TRBJ2-7
D gene: NA
V gene: TRBV29-1
clone size: NA
CDR3 DNA: TGCAGCGTTGTCCGGGCTAGCGCTTCCTCCTACGAGCAGTACTTC
CDR3 protein: CSVVRASASSYEQYF

J gene: TRBJ2-5
D gene: TRBD2
V gene: TRBV20-1
clone size: many
CDR3 DNA: TGCAGTGCCGCAGAGGGAGGGAAGCGTGAGACCCAGTACTTC
CDR3 protein: CSAAEGGKRETQYF

J gene: TRBJ1-1
D gene: NA
V gene: TRBV2
clone size: many
CDR3 DNA: TGTGCCAGCACGGGGACTTGGTGGGCTTTCTTT
CDR3 protein: CASTGTWWAFF

J gene: TRBJ2-7
D gene: TRBD1
V gene: TRBV7-2
clone size: NA
CDR3 DNA: TGTGCCAGCAGCTTAGAAAGGGGACAGGGGTACGAGCAGTACTTC
CDR3 protein: CASSLERGQGYEQYF

J gene: TRBJ1-6
D gene: TRBD1
V gene: TRBV2
clone size: many
CDR3 DNA: TGTGCCAGCAGCGGGACAGGGGGCAATAATTCACCCCTCCACTTT
CDR3 protein: CASSGTGGNNSPLHF

J gene: TRBJ1-5
D gene: NA
V gene: TRBV12-3/TRBV12-4
clone size: NA
CDR3 DNA: TGTGCCAGCAGTCCGAACACCATTAGCAATCAGCCCCAGCATTTT
CDR3 protein: CASSPNTISNQPQHF

J gene: TRBJ2-7
D gene: NA
V gene: TRBV5-1
clone size: NA
CDR3 DNA: TGCGCCAGCAGCTTTATCGGTACAAGCAACAGGGCCTCCTCCTACGAGCAGTACTTC
CDR3 protein: CASSFIGTSNRASSYEQYF

J gene: TRBJ1-4
D gene: NA
V gene: TRBV2
clone size: NA
CDR3 DNA: TGTGCCAGCAGTTTATACCCCGACGGCCTTAATGAAAAACTGTTTTTT
CDR3 protein: CASSLYPDGLNEKLFF

J gene: TRBJ1-4
D gene: NA
V gene: TRBV19
clone size: NA
CDR3 DNA: TGTGCCAGTAGTTTTATTAATAATGAAAAACTGTTTTTT
CDR3 protein: CASSFINNEKLFF

J gene: TRBJ1-2
D gene: NA
V gene: TRBV7-8
clone size: NA
CDR3 DNA: TGTGCCAGCAGCACAGGTCCGAGGCTGGATGTTAAATATGGCTACACCTTC
CDR3 protein: CASSTGPRLDVKYGYTF

J gene: TRBJ1-1
D gene: NA
V gene: TRBV2
clone size: many
CDR3 DNA: TGTGCCAGCAGTGATGAGGGGACCACTGAAGCTTTCTTT
CDR3 protein: CASSDEGTTEAFF

J gene: TRBJ1-4
D gene: TRBD1
V gene: TRBV7-2
clone size: many
CDR3 DNA: TGTGCCAGCAGCTGGGACAGGGGTGGAGAAAAACTGTTTTTT
CDR3 protein: CASSWDRGGEKLFF

J gene: TRBJ2-7
D gene: NA
V gene: TRBV11-3
clone size: many
CDR3 DNA: TGTGCCAGCAGCTTCGCAGCCTCCTACGAGCAGTACTTC
CDR3 protein: CASSFAASYEQYF

J gene: TRBJ2-2
D gene: TRBD1
V gene: TRBV7-6
clone size: NA
CDR3 DNA: TGTGCCAGCAGCTTAGGAGGGGGCGAGACCGGGGAGCTGTTTTTT
CDR3 protein: CASSLGGGETGELFF

J gene: TRBJ1-1
D gene: TRBD1
V gene: TRBV2
clone size: NA
CDR3 DNA: TGTGCCAGACAGACAGGGCGTCTTATGAACACTGAAGCTTTCTTT
CDR3 protein: CARQTGRLMNTEAFF

J gene: TRBJ2-5
D gene: NA
V gene: TRBV12-3/TRBV12-4
clone size: NA
CDR3 DNA: TGTGCCAGCTCCAAAGACCGCCAAGAGACCCAGTACTTC
CDR3 protein: CASSKDRQETQYF